This T cell receptor (beta chain) was recovered during a study of blood T cells in healthy people across ages. At the level of the study: There was about one barcoded beta molecule captured by template switching per two T cells.

A second PCR of about 7 to 12 cycles used a sample-barcoded 5' primer and a J-beta primer mix. MiXCR, applied by TCRdb to the 5' RACE reads, yields one record per CDR3 protein. The sample contains 500,000 to 600,000 distinct CDR3 sequences, 27% of which appear only once. This clonotype was picked up one time. Germline V gives CDR1 SGDLS, CDR2 YYNGEE. The CDR3 totals 15 residues. The trim removed 7 bases at V and 2 bases at J, leaving 8 bases unmatched. The chain uses TRBV9 and TRBJ1-2; TRBD1 aligns across 10 bases. The clonotype was recovered from a woman aged 70 to 79 in good health. Sequencing was done on a sample of blood. CDR3 sequence (DNA): TGTGCCAGCCGAAGCGGGGGACAGGGGAACTATGGCTACACCTTC. Translation gives CASRSGGQGNYGYTF.